What follows are 28 T cell receptor beta chains derived from one specimen sequenced in a study of CD4+ T cells in melanoma. Method: immunoSEQ multiplex PCR; TCRdb's copy keeps in-frame clones and lacks some. Of 9,500 to 10,000 clones in the sample, 55% to 75% are singletons; the top ten hold approximately 15%. Sequenced sample: cells from a culture (not recorded whether cultured in vitro). These receptors all come from a human donor with melanoma.

V usage is TRBV18 and J usage is TRBJ1-1; D unclear. This CDR3 region has 13 residues. Trimming removed 8 bases from V and 1 base from J, with 11 bases in between. CDR1 is KGHSH and CDR2 is LQKENI in the germline V gene. CDR3 amino acids: CASLSLGNTEAFF. CDR3 DNA sequence: TGTGCCAGCCTCAGTTTGGGGAACACTGAAGCTTTCTTT. The variable domain in full, with the rest retrieved from reference TRBV18 and TRBJ1-1, is NAGVMQNPRHLVRRRGQEARLRCSPMKGHSHVYWYRQLPEEGLKFMVYLQKENIIDESGMPKERFSAEFPKEGPSILRIQQVVRGDSAAYFCASLSLGNTEAFFGQGTRLTVV.

The J gene is TRBJ1-1, the V gene TRBV18; TRBD1 might be the D (5 bases). The germline V gene has CDR1 KGHSH and CDR2 LQKENI. With 5 bases removed from V and 0 bases from J, the gap between germline ends came to 25 bases. The CDR3 length is 19 residues. The DNA of the CDR3 is TGTGCCAGCTCAGGATTGACAGTGGGATACGTGGGGATGAACACTGAAGCTTTCTTT. Protein: CASSGLTVGYVGMNTEAFF. Filled out from reference TRBV18 and TRBJ1-1, the complete variable domain reads NAGVMQNPRHLVRRRGQEARLRCSPMKGHSHVYWYRQLPEEGLKFMVYLQKENIIDESGMPKERFSAEFPKEGPSILRIQQVVRGDSAAYFCASSGLTVGYVGMNTEAFFGQGTRLTVV.

This clone was observed a single time. The chain recombines TRBV30 with TRBJ2-1, with TRBD2 matching over 9 bases. Germline V gene lookup returns CDR1 GTSNPN and CDR2 SVGIG (reference sequence). After removal of 4 bases from V and 4 bases from J, the junction contained 2 bases not matched to a gene. The CDR3 has 13 amino acids. CDR3 in amino acids: CAWTSGVYNEQFF. For the CDR3, the DNA is TGTGCCTGGACTAGCGGGGTATACAATGAGCAGTTCTTC.

J is TRBJ2-7 and V is TRBV5-1; D may match TRBD1 or TRBD2 (5 bases each). This CDR3 has 15 amino acids. Trimming pared 0 bases from V and 4 bases from J, leaving 14 bases between. Germline-derived CDR1 and CDR2 are SGHRS and YFSETQ. For the CDR3, the DNA is TGCGCCAGCAGCTTGGGAACTCGAGGGGATTACGAGCAGTACTTC. Residues: CASSLGTRGDYEQYF.

This chain connects TRBV5-6 to TRBJ1-5; the D gene is possibly TRBD1 (5 bases). Trimming pared 1 base from V and 11 bases from J, leaving 13 bases between. CDR3 size: 13 residues. Germline CDR1 and CDR2: SGHDT and YYEEEE. CDR3 DNA sequence: TGTGCCAGCAGCTTGAATTCCTGGGGGGCCCAGCATTTT. Its translation is CASSLNSWGAQHF. Full variable domain (rest looked up from reference TRBV5-6 and TRBJ1-5): DAGVTQSPTHLIKTRGQQVTLRCSPKSGHDTVSWYQQALGQGPQFIFQYYEEEERQRGNFPDRFSGHQFPNYSSELNVNALLLGDSALYLCASSLNSWGAQHFGDGTRLSIL.

By frequency in the sample, this clone is medium-sized. The genes are TRBV2 and TRBJ2-3; 8 positions agree with TRBD2. The V gene end was trimmed by 8 bases and the J gene end by 3 bases; junction bases not matched to a gene: 4. Germline V gene lookup returns CDR1 SNHLY and CDR2 FYNNEI. The CDR3 loop spans 13 amino acids. The CDR3 nucleotides are TGTGCCAGCGGGACTAGAGTAACAGATACGCAGTATTTT. This translates into CASGTRVTDTQYF.

This clone was counted only a few times. The chain links TRBV7-2 to TRBJ1-2, with D uncertain. CDR1 and CDR2 (germline): SGHTA, FQGNSA. The CDR3 contains 13 residues. V lost 0 bases, J lost 3 bases, and 5 bases lay in between. The CDR3 DNA is TGTGCCAGCAGCTTAGCTCCGCACTATGGCTACACCTTC. Its translation is CASSLAPHYGYTF.

This chain connects TRBV5-1 to TRBJ1-1; D is perhaps TRBD1 (6 bases). Trimming pared 3 bases from V and 4 bases from J, leaving 16 bases between. There are 15 residues in the CDR3. Germline V CDR1 and CDR2: SGHRS, YFSETQ. CDR3 residues: CASSSKFQGGTEAFF. The DNA of the CDR3 is TGCGCCAGCAGCTCAAAGTTTCAAGGGGGCACTGAAGCTTTCTTT.

This clone came up a few times. This chain joins TRBV5-1 and TRBJ1-5; 10 bases fit TRBD1. J gave up 7 bases and V 4 bases, and 5 bases lay outside the gene matches. Germline assignment: CDR1 SGHRS and CDR2 YFSETQ. This CDR3 has 14 residues. The CDR3 nucleotides read TGCGCCAGCAGCCCCGGGACAGGGGAACAGCCCCAGCATTTT. Translating gives CASSPGTGEQPQHF.

The chain combines TRBV6-1 with TRBJ1-2; D is unresolved. This CDR3 is 12 amino acids long. Germline CDR1 and CDR2: MNHNS and SASEGT. The V gene lost 7 bases and the J gene lost 4 bases, with 10 bases spanning the gap. In DNA form, the CDR3 reads TGTGCCAGCAACAACTTCGGCTATGGCTACACCTTC. Protein product: CASNNFGYGYTF.

The chain is built from TRBV19 and TRBJ2-3; perhaps TRBD1 as D (5 bases). The CDR3 length is 16 residues. Trimming took 3 bases from V and 4 from J, leaving 17 bases between them. The germline CDR1 and CDR2 sequences are LNHDA and SQIVND (reference sequence). CDR3 nucleotides: TGTGCCAGTAGTATTGAGCAGGGCGGTTTGTCAGATACGCAGTATTTT. Protein product: CASSIEQGGLSDTQYF.

The chain links TRBV5-6 to TRBJ2-1; 14 positions match TRBD2. The length of the CDR3 is 17 residues. Losses at the gene ends were 0 bases for V and 8 bases for J; bases not matched to a gene: 7. The germline CDR1 and CDR2 sequences are SGHDT and YYEEEE. The CDR3 nucleotides read TGTGCCAGCAGCTTGGTCAGACTAGCGGGGGGGCGGCATGAGCAGTTCTTC. It is translated as CASSLVRLAGGRHEQFF.

The genes are TRBV4-1 and TRBJ1-4; tentative D call: TRBD1 (5 bases). Germline lookup yields CDR1 MGHRA and CDR2 YSYEKL. Trimming cost V 1 base and J 5 bases, with 17 bases left between them. The CDR3 covers 17 residues. CDR3: CASSQGGGASRNEKLFF. CDR3 nucleotide sequence: TGCGCCAGCAGCCAAGGTGGTGGGGCCAGCAGGAATGAAAAACTGTTTTTT.

CDR3 nucleotides: TGTGCCAGCAGCTTCGACAGTAACTATGGCTACACCTTC. Amino acids: CASSFDSNYGYTF. J is TRBJ1-2 and V is TRBV11-2; tentative D call: TRBD1 (5 bases). The CDR3 extends over 13 amino acids. Trimming left V 3 bases short and J 1 base short, with 6 bases between. Germline-derived CDR1 and CDR2 are SGHAT and FQNNGV.

Concerning this clone itself: The sample has other DNA sequences that encode this CDR3 too. In nucleotides, the CDR3 is TGTGCCAGCAGCTTAGCCCGCACAGATACGCAGTATTTT. Its protein product is CASSLARTDTQYF. V gene TRBV7-3 combines with J gene TRBJ2-3; no reliable D call. The CDR3 sequence is 13 residues long. Germline values: CDR1 SGHTA, CDR2 FQGTGA. V lost 2 bases, J lost 1 base, and 4 bases lay in between.

The chain recombines TRBV4-2 with TRBJ1-1, with TRBD1 matching 10 bases. This CDR3 is built from 15 residues. CDR1 and CDR2 from the germline V gene are LGHNA and YNFKEQ. Trimming removed 5 bases from V and 7 bases from J; junction bases left unmatched: 10. CDR3 bases: TGTGCCAGCAGCTTTTCCGACAGGGGGCCCGTTGAAGCTTTCTTT. The encoded protein is CASSFSDRGPVEAFF.

This clone was seen more than once but under ten times. The chain employs TRBV11-2 and TRBJ1-2; TRBD1 aligns across 9 bases. Germline-derived CDR1 and CDR2 are SGHAT and FQNNGV. Trimming at V came to 5 bases and at J to 3 bases, leaving 4 bases not matched to a gene. CDR3 length equals 14 residues. Written as DNA, the CDR3 is TGTGCCAGCAGCGCGACAGGGGGGCACTATGGCTACACCTTC. Residues: CASSATGGHYGYTF.

This chain joins TRBV18 and TRBJ1-2; tentatively, D is TRBD1 (5 bases). The CDR3 is 13 residues long. V was pared by 6 bases and J by 5 bases, with 13 bases between. Germline V gene sequence: CDR1 KGHSH, CDR2 LQKENI. CDR3 protein: CASSGQGLYGYTF. CDR3 bases: TGTGCCAGCTCTGGCCAGGGTTTGTATGGCTACACCTTC. The full variable domain, completed using reference TRBV18 and TRBJ1-2, is NAGVMQNPRHLVRRRGQEARLRCSPMKGHSHVYWYRQLPEEGLKFMVYLQKENIIDESGMPKERFSAEFPKEGPSILRIQQVVRGDSAAYFCASSGQGLYGYTFGSGTRLTVV.

The chain's CDR3 is CASSERSMGGAASPLHF. CDR3 DNA: TGTGCCAGCAGTGAAAGGTCGATGGGGGGGGCTGCTTCACCCCTCCACTTT. The V gene is TRBV6-1, the J gene TRBJ1-6, with D perhaps matching TRBD1 (6 bases). Looked up from germline, CDR1 is MNHNS and CDR2 is SASEGT. The CDR3 contains 17 residues. V was pared by 2 bases and J by 9 bases, with 20 bases between.

CDR3 in DNA: TGTGCCACCAGCAGAGGACTGCAACTACAGGATACGCAGTATTTT. Translation gives CATSRGLQLQDTQYF. The J gene is TRBJ2-3, the V gene TRBV15; no definite D call. V shed 1 base and J shed 6 bases, with 14 bases lying between them. CDR1 is LNHNV, CDR2 YYDKDF, per germline (reference sequence). This CDR3 has 15 residues. Drawing the rest from reference TRBV15 and TRBJ2-3, the complete variable domain is DAMVIQNPRYQVTQFGKPVTLSCSQTLNHNVMYWYQQKSSQAPKLLFHYYDKDFNNEADTPDNFQSRRPNTSFCFLDIRSPGLGDTAMYLCATSRGLQLQDTQYFGPGTRLTVL.

This clone was seen a single time. The chain recombines TRBV18 with TRBJ1-3; D remains unclear. From germline, CDR1 is KGHSH and CDR2 LQKENI. V gave up 4 bases and J gave up 0 bases, with 10 bases separating them. The CDR3 runs to 15 residues. CDR3 in DNA: TGTGCCAGCTCACAACAGCTATCCTCTGGAAACACCATATATTTT. It codes for CASSQQLSSGNTIYF.

The V and J genes are TRBV5-4 and TRBJ1-2, with 9 bases fitting TRBD1. This CDR3 has 12 amino acids. Germline CDR1 SGHNT, CDR2 YYREEE (reference sequence). V lost 3 bases to trimming and J lost 8 bases; unmatched junction nucleotides: 2. CDR3 nucleotide sequence: TGTGCCAGCAGCTGGACAGGGGCCGGCTACACCTTC. Translated: CASSWTGAGYTF.

The V call is TRBV2, the J call TRBJ2-3; D uncertain. The germline V gene encodes CDR1 SNHLY and CDR2 FYNNEI. The CDR3 length is 14 residues. Trimming left V 6 bases short and J 6 bases short, with 16 bases between. CDR3 in amino acids: CASRRTATSDTQYF. CDR3 coding DNA: TGTGCCAGCAGGAGAACGGCTACTTCGGATACGCAGTATTTT.

The J gene is TRBJ2-7, the V gene TRBV12-5, with TRBD2 matching 8 bases. The CDR3 loop spans 14 amino acids. The V and J ends lost 1 base and 1 base, in that order; junction bases with no gene match: 0. Germline assignment: CDR1 LGHNT and CDR2 FRNRAP. CDR3 residues: CASGLGGGSYEQYF. The CDR3 DNA is TGTGCTAGTGGTTTGGGCGGGGGGTCCTACGAGCAGTACTTC.

This chain connects TRBV28 to TRBJ2-7; no firm D call. The CDR3 spans 12 residues. CDR1 and CDR2 (germline): MDHEN, SYDVKM. V shed 3 bases and J shed 4 bases, with 7 bases lying between them. This CDR3 is CASSFVEYEQYF. CDR3 nucleotide sequence: TGTGCCAGCAGTTTTGTGGAATACGAGCAGTACTTC.

This chain uses TRBV4-1 with TRBJ1-2; D gene unclear. CDR1 and CDR2 from the germline V gene are MGHRA and YSYEKL. Trimming removed 1 base at V and 4 bases at J, with 19 bases between. The CDR3 totals 17 residues. CDR3 residues: CASSQGPWGSPGYGYTF. The CDR3 bases are TGCGCCAGCAGCCAAGGTCCGTGGGGAAGTCCTGGCTATGGCTACACCTTC.

V is TRBV5-8 and J is TRBJ2-5; 10 positions match TRBD2. This CDR3 has 16 amino acids. The V segment lost 4 bases and the J segment 4 bases; nucleotides outside the gene matches: 10. CDR1 SGHTS and CDR2 YDEGEE come from the germline V gene. DNA for the CDR3: TGTGCCAGCAGCCCAGGGACTAGCGTCCGGGGAGAGACCCAGTACTTC. It encodes CASSPGTSVRGETQYF.

The chain has TRBV4-2 and TRBJ2-1; 7 bases align to TRBD1. V dropped 2 bases and J dropped 0; count of bases not matched to a gene: 13. This CDR3 region has 19 residues. The germline V gene encodes CDR1 LGHNA and CDR2 YNFKEQ. The CDR3 protein is CASSQRQGVIMSSYNEQFF. CDR3 nucleotide sequence: TGTGCCAGCAGCCAACGACAGGGAGTAATTATGTCCTCCTACAATGAGCAGTTCTTC.